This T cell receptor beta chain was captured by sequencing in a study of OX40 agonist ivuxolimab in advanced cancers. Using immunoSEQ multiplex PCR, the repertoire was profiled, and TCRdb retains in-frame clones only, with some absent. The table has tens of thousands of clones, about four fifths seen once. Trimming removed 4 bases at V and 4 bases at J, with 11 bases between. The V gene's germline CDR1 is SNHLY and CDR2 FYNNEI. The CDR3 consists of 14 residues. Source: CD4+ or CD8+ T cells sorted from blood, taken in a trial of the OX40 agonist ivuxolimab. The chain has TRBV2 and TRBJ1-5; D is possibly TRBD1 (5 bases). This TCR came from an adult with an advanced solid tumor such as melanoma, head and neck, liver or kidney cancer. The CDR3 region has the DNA TGTGCCAGCAGTGGCAAAGGGGTAAATCAGCCCCAGCATTTT. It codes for CASSGKGVNQPQHF.